This T cell receptor (beta chain) was identified in a study of CD8+CD57+ T cells in acquired aplastic anemia. Findings of the study overall: CD8+ Simpson's diversity in patients was not significantly different from that in controls.

CD8+CD57+ cell expansion had been shown by flow cytometry in patients chosen for sequencing. All participating patients were living with severe acquired aplastic anemia. Prior therapy had not been administered to any patient at the time of blood sampling. The germline V and J ends were trimmed by 0 bases and 2 bases, with 7 bases remaining between them. Germline lookup yields CDR1 DFQATT and CDR2 SNEGSKA (reference sequence). The CDR3 is 13 amino acids. This clonotype was counted many times. As yet, its antigen is unknown. CDR3 and TCR beta VDJ profiling relied on genomic DNA as the template. From the reads, TCRdb called clonotypes with MiXCR, one entry per CDR3 protein. The sample lists about 200,000 distinct CDR3 sequences; around 50% were seen once.

The source is a human donor with aplastic anemia. What was sequenced was sorted CD4+, CD8+, or CD8+CD57+ T cells (not recorded which) from PBMCs. The J gene is TRBJ1-2, the V gene TRBV20-1, with no clear D. Written as DNA, the CDR3 is TGCAGTGCTAGAGAGCACACGAACTATGGCTACACCTTC. Translation: CSAREHTNYGYTF.